The sequence of this T cell receptor beta chain was determined in a study of early T cells in non-severe SARS-CoV-2 infection. Background on the study: Sequencing used unsorted whole-blood bulk RNA, so chains lack pairing. General observations from the study: Reliance on VDJdb matching favored anti-spike CD8 responses; private and CD4 specificities were missed.

Notes on this clonotype: No antigen is known for it.

V was clipped by 2 bases and J by 5 bases; unmatched bases: 5. The CDR3 extends over 15 amino acids. The germline V gene encodes CDR1 LNHDA and CDR2 SQIVND (reference sequence). Unique molecular identifiers tagged individual cDNA molecules. TCRdb re-derived calls from the 5' RACE reads in MiXCR, one entry per CDR3 protein. In the table there are under 95,000 distinct CDR3 sequences, just under 15% of which are singletons. The specimen sequenced was whole blood. The chain recombines TRBV19 with TRBJ2-3; 9 bases fit TRBD2. This receptor was obtained from an adult who was a healthcare worker with PCR-confirmed SARS-CoV-2 infection or an uninfected control (not recorded which). The chain's CDR3 is CASSIIAGERDTQYF. Here the CDR3 DNA reads TGTGCCAGTAGTATAATAGCGGGAGAGAGAGATACGCAGTATTTT. Filled out from reference TRBV19 and TRBJ2-3, the complete variable domain reads DGGITQSPKYLFRKEGQNVTLSCEQNLNHDAMYWYRQDPGQGLRLIYYSQIVNDFQKGDIAEGYSVSREKKESFPLTVTSAQKNPTAFYLCASSIIAGERDTQYFGPGTRLTVL.